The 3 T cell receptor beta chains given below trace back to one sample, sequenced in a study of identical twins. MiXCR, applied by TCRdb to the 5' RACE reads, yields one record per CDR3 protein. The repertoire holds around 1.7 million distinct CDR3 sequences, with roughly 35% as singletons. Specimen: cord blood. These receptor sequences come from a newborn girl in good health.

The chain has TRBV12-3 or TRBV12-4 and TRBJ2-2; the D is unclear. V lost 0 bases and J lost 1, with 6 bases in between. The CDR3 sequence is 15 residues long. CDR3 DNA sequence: TGTGCCAGCAGTTTAGCGAGGATGAACACCGGGGAGCTGTTTTTT. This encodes CASSLARMNTGELFF.

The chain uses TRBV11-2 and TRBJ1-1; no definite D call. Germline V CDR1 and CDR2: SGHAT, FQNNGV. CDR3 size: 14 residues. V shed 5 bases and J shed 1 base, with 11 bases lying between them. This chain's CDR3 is CASSLLDGNTEAFF. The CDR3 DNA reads TGTGCCAGCAGCCTCTTGGACGGGAACACTGAAGCTTTCTTT.

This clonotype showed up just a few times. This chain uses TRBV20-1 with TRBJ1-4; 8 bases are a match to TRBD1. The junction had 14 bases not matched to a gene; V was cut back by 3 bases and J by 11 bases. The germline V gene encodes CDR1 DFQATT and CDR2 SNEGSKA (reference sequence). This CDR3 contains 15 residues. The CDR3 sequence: CSARGLGTGSQKLFF. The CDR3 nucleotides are TGCAGTGCTAGGGGTCTCGGGACAGGATCTCAGAAACTGTTTTTT.